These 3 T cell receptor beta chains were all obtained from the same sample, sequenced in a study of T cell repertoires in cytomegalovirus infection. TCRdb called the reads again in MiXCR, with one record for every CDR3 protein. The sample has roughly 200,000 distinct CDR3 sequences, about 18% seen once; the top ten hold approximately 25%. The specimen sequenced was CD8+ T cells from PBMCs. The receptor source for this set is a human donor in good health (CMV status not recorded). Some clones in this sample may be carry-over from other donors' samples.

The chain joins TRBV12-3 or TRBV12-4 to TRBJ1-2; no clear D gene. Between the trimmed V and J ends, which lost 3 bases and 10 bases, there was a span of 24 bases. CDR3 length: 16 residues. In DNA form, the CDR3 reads TGTGCCAGCAGTTTCAGTGATAGAGGAATCCGGGAGGCCTACACCTTC. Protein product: CASSFSDRGIREAYTF.

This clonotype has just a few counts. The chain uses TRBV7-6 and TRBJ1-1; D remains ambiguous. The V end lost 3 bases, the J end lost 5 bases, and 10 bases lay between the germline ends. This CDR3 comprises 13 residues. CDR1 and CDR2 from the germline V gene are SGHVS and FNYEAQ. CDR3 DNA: TGTGCCAGCAGCTTTGGGAGGGAGACTGAAGCTTTCTTT. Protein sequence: CASSFGRETEAFF.

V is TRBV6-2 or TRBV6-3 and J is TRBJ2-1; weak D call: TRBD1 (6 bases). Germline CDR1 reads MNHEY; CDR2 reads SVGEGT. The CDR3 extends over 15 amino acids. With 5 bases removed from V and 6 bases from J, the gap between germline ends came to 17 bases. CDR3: CASSRQEGDFNEQFF. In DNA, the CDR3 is TGTGCCAGCAGTAGACAGGAAGGCGATTTCAATGAGCAGTTCTTC.